The clone carrying this T cell receptor beta chain turned up a few times. This specimen comes from a study of human T cells and chemical hapten exposure. About the study: Patients received weekly diphenylcyclopropenone doses to the scalp throughout the approximately 23-week study.

The time point denotes: patch test 1, 2 weeks after DPC sensitization. Treatment here: therapeutic diphenylcyclopropenone sensitization with weekly scalp DPC. Staff drew blood before applying each patch test. Total RNA was isolated from whole blood that had not been fractionated. TCRdb analysed the RACE reads with MiXCR anew, one entry per CDR3 protein. This repertoire shows 80,000 to 100,000 distinct CDR3 sequences, around 7% found once; its top ten account for around 1.5%. The V and J ends lost 8 bases and 1 base, in that order; junction bases with no gene match: 14. The CDR3 length is 17 residues. Germline V gene lookup returns CDR1 MNHNY and CDR2 SVGAGI (reference sequence).

The V call is TRBV6-6, the J call TRBJ1-2; TRBD1 matches at 9 bases. The sequence came from a woman aged 30 to 39 with alopecia areata. Some clones in this sample may be carry-over from other donors' samples. The sample in question was whole blood, obtained in connection with sensitization to the hapten diphenylcyclopropenone (DPC). CDR3 in amino acids: CASRTGQGKPCNYGYTF. CDR3 sequence (DNA): TGTGCCAGCCGAACCGGACAGGGGAAGCCTTGTAACTATGGCTACACCTTC.